These 10 T cell receptor beta chains originate from one sample sequenced in a study of T cells in localized non-small cell lung cancer. Only in-frame clones appear in the TCRdb table, and some are missing; sequencing was by immunoSEQ multiplex PCR. The table lists approximately 30,000 clones, about 92% of them singletons. The sample consisted of peripheral blood, taken before any cancer treatment. The receptors were sampled from a female donor aged 60 or older with stage I lung adenocarcinoma.

As DNA, the CDR3 is TGTGCCAGTAGTTCAGGCAGTAACTCCTACGAGCAGTACTTC. Translating it yields CASSSGSNSYEQYF. V gene TRBV19 combines with J gene TRBJ2-7, with D hard to call. This CDR3 comprises 14 residues. Germline lookup yields CDR1 LNHDA and CDR2 SQIVND (reference sequence). V was cut by 5 bases and J by 0 bases, with 11 bases left in between.

The CDR3 loop is CASSVALGYTEAFF. The CDR3 DNA follows: TGTGCCAGCAGCGTAGCTCTGGGGTACACTGAAGCTTTCTTT. This sequence joins TRBV9 and TRBJ1-1; no clear D gene. Trimming cost V 0 bases and J 3 bases, with 9 bases left between them. CDR1 and CDR2 from the germline V gene are SGDLS and YYNGEE. This CDR3 is 14 amino acids long.

The rearrangement uses TRBV9 and TRBJ2-3; D unclear. The CDR3 spans 16 residues. V shed 0 bases and J shed 0 bases, with 11 bases lying between them. The germline V gene has CDR1 SGDLS and CDR2 YYNGEE. CDR3 DNA: TGTGCCAGCAGCGTAGGCACACACCAGAGCACAGATACGCAGTATTTT. Encoded protein: CASSVGTHQSTDTQYF. Together with reference TRBV9 and TRBJ2-3, the CDR3 gives the full variable domain: DSGVTQTPKHLITATGQRVTLRCSPRSGDLSVYWYQQSLDQGLQFLIQYYNGEERAKGNILERFSAQQFPDLHSELNLSSLELGDSALYFCASSVGTHQSTDTQYFGPGTRLTVL.

The genes are TRBV13 and TRBJ2-7; 9 bases match TRBD2. V lost 3 bases, J lost 5 bases, and 14 bases stayed unmatched. The CDR3 totals 17 residues. The V gene's germline CDR1 is PRHDT and CDR2 FYEKMQ (reference sequence). The DNA of the CDR3 is TGTGCCAGCAGCTTGACTAGCGGAGGGGGTAGACTCCACGAGCAGTACTTC. It specifies CASSLTSGGGRLHEQYF.

J is TRBJ2-5 and V is TRBV18, with D perhaps TRBD1 or TRBD2 (6 bases each). Looked up from germline, CDR1 is KGHSH and CDR2 is LQKENI. This CDR3 comprises 15 residues. Trimming left V 2 bases short and J 3 bases short, with 13 bases between. In nucleotides, the CDR3 is TGTGCCAGCTCACCATATGGAGGGGGAAAAGAGACCCAGTACTTC. Translating gives CASSPYGGGKETQYF.

This sequence joins TRBV15 and TRBJ2-1, with 7 positions matching TRBD1. This CDR3 region has 17 residues. With V trimmed by 0 bases and J by 9 bases, 14 bases remained unmatched. Germline loops: CDR1 LNHNV, CDR2 YYDKDF (reference sequence). CDR3: CATSRDADRVSLGEQFF. CDR3 nucleotides: TGTGCCACCAGCAGAGACGCCGACAGGGTGAGTCTCGGTGAGCAGTTCTTC.

The chain is built from TRBV6-5 and TRBJ1-2; D uncertain. Germline CDR1 and CDR2: MNHEY and SVGAGI. CDR3 length equals 12 residues. V was shortened by 4 bases and J by 2 bases, with 5 bases between the two germline ends. CDR3 sequence: CASSLLNYGYTF. The CDR3 region has the DNA TGTGCCAGCAGTTTACTAAACTATGGCTACACCTTC.

The chain couples TRBV6-6 to TRBJ2-5; 10 bases fit TRBD2. Per the germline V gene, CDR1 is MNHNY and CDR2 is SVGAGI (reference sequence). The junction had 9 bases not matched to a gene; V was cut back by 6 bases and J by 5 bases. This CDR3 is built from 15 residues. The CDR3 loop reads CASSRQREGGETQYF. The CDR3 bases are TGTGCCAGCAGCCGACAGCGGGAGGGGGGTGAGACCCAGTACTTC.

The V gene is TRBV7-3, the J gene TRBJ1-5; TRBD1 matches at 11 bases. The CDR3 loop spans 13 amino acids. Trimming removed 3 bases from V and 9 bases from J; junction bases left unmatched: 1. The germline gives CDR1 SGHTA, CDR2 FQGTGA. The CDR3, as DNA: TGTGCCAGCAGCTTGGACAGGGGGCGGCCCCAGCATTTT. Protein: CASSLDRGRPQHF. Looking up the rest from reference TRBV7-3 and TRBJ1-5 gives the full variable domain: GAGVSQTPSNKVTEKGKYVELRCDPISGHTALYWYRQSLGQGPEFLIYFQGTGAADDSGLPNDRFFAVRPEGSVSTLKIQRTERGDSAVYLCASSLDRGRPQHFGDGTRLSIL.

The chain couples TRBV7-2 to TRBJ2-3, with TRBD2 identical over 12 bases. There are 18 residues in the CDR3. Losses at the gene ends were 9 bases for V and 0 bases for J; bases not matched to a gene: 13. Per the germline V gene, CDR1 is SGHTA and CDR2 is FQGNSA. CDR3 in amino acids: CASTRGILAGGSTDTQYF. The DNA for the CDR3 is TGTGCCAGTACACGAGGCATTCTAGCGGGGGGGAGCACAGATACGCAGTATTTT. Based on the CDR3 plus reference TRBV7-2 and TRBJ2-3, the full variable domain is GAGVSQSPSNKVTEKGKDVELRCDPISGHTALYWYRQSLGQGLEFLIYFQGNSAPDKSGLPSDRFSAERTGGSVSTLTIQRTQQEDSAVYLCASTRGILAGGSTDTQYFGPGTRLTVL.